This T cell receptor beta chain is drawn from a study of Graves' ophthalmopathy and Graves' hyperthyroidism. Pregnant or lactating patients and those with other autoimmune diseases or uncontrolled infections were excluded. Transcripts of RNA were the source for amplifying TCR beta CDR3 regions. RT-PCR in the first round used HTBI primers; a second-round multiplex PCR followed. In TCRdb, the multiplex PCR reads were re-called with MiXCR into one record per CDR3 protein. The table shows 580,000 or so distinct CDR3 sequences, with 35% to 40% occurring only once. This CDR3 contains 12 residues. Germline CDR1 is ENHRY and CDR2 is SYGVKD. V shed 4 bases, J shed 8 bases, and the junction held 3 bases outside the gene matches. A word on this clonotype: Its target is not known.

General study findings and limits: The blood repertoire also included most expanded thyroid clonotypes above 0.001 frequency. Ophthalmopathy progression predictions by the model showed around 72% specificity and 70.59% sensitivity.

Input material: peripheral blood or thyroid tissue (not recorded which). The rearrangement links TRBV10-3 to TRBJ2-5; TRBD2 aligns across 8 bases. This TCR was sampled from an adult man with Graves' hyperthyroidism. The DNA for the CDR3 is TGTGCCATCAGTGTCGGGAGGGGAACCCAGTACTTC. Protein sequence: CAISVGRGTQYF.